The 12 T cell receptor beta chains in this list originate from one sample, sequenced in a study of molecular identifiers for immune sequencing clone quantification. One entry per CDR3 protein results from TCRdb running MiXCR on the PCR reads. Here the sample spans tens of thousands of distinct CDR3 sequences, about 21% being singletons. The sequenced sample consisted of naive CD8+ T cells from blood, with Jurkat cell RNA spiked in. Sample subset: FACS-sorted CD8+CD4-CCR7+CD45RA+ naive T cells. All receptors derive from a human donor in good health. Some libraries in this study had Jurkat cell RNA spiked in.

This clonotype has a count of ten or more. The chain has TRBV15 and TRBJ2-3; D is ambiguous. Germline V CDR1 and CDR2: LNHNV, YYDKDF (reference sequence). The V end lost 0 bases, the J end lost 2 bases, and 15 bases lay between the germline ends. The CDR3 spans 17 residues. CDR3 coding DNA: TGTGCCACCAGCAGAGAGCCGCGGCAGGTAGCCACAGATACGCAGTATTTT. The encoded protein is CATSREPRQVATDTQYF.

As concerns this clonotype: Here the CDR3 omits its conserved ending phenylalanine or tryptophan, so a read error is the likely source. The chain employs TRBV19 and TRBJ2-7, with 12 bases aligning to TRBD2. The CDR3 extends over 17 amino acids. CDR1 is LNHDA, CDR2 SQIVND, per germline (reference sequence). V lost 1 base to trimming and J lost 2 bases; unmatched junction nucleotides: 6. As DNA, the CDR3 is TGTGCCAGTAGTATAGTATTCCGGACTAGCGGGGCCTACGAGCAGTACTTA. Its protein product is CASSIVFRTSGAYEQYL.

This chain connects TRBV7-2 to TRBJ1-6, with 9 bases fitting TRBD1. CDR3 length: 15 amino acids. The germline gives CDR1 SGHTA, CDR2 FQGNSA. With V trimmed by 5 bases and J by 6 bases, 5 bases remained unmatched. This chain's CDR3 is CASSPGTGSNSPLHF. The CDR3 nucleotides read TGTGCCAGCAGCCCCGGGACAGGGAGTAATTCACCCCTCCACTTT.

This clonotype was recorded only once. Given a much more abundant clone one base away, this may be a read error. The chain combines TRBV25-1 with TRBJ2-7, with no clear D. The germline V gene has CDR1 MGHDK and CDR2 SYGVNS. The CDR3 consists of 12 residues. This chain's CDR3 is CASGEYWDEQYF. CDR3 nucleotide sequence: TGTGCCAGCGGTGAATACTGGGACGAGCAGTACTTC.

Comment on this clonotype: The conserved final phenylalanine or tryptophan is absent from the CDR3, which likely points to a read error. The V call is TRBV4-1, the J call TRBJ2-7; a possible D gene is TRBD1 (6 bases). Trimming removed 1 base from V and 4 bases from J, with 11 bases in between. Germline CDR1 is MGHRA and CDR2 is YSYEKL. This CDR3 has 14 residues. DNA for the CDR3: TGCGCCAGCAGCCAAGGCGACAGGACATACGAGCAGTACTCC. It translates to CASSQGDRTYEQYS.

The chain has TRBV29-1 and TRBJ2-1, with TRBD2 identical over 14 bases. With V trimmed by 2 bases and J by 3 bases, 9 bases remained unmatched. CDR3 length: 18 amino acids. Germline V CDR1 and CDR2: SQVTM, ANQGSEA. The CDR3 DNA reads as TGCAGCGTTGAAAGGGGACTAGCGGGAGTTTCAAGCTACAATGAGCAGTTCTTC. Its translation is CSVERGLAGVSSYNEQFF.

This clonotype was observed a few times. A much larger clonotype is one base distant, so this may be a read error. The chain is built from TRBV20-1 and TRBJ2-7; 10 bases line up with TRBD2. Germline V lookup: CDR1 DFQATT, CDR2 SNEGSKA (reference sequence). The CDR3 runs to 15 residues. V was pared by 1 base and J by 3 bases, with 6 bases of the junction left unmatched. The CDR3 loop reads CSARAGASGSYEQYF. For the CDR3, the DNA is TGCAGTGCTAGAGCAGGGGCTAGCGGGAGCTACGAGCAGTACTTC.

This clonotype was seen a few times. The V gene is TRBV7-9, the J gene TRBJ2-7, with unresolved D. Germline V gives CDR1 SEHNR, CDR2 FQNEAQ (reference sequence). The CDR3 sequence is 14 residues long. The ends were cut back, 4 bases at V and 5 bases at J, with 15 bases in the middle. The CDR3 nucleotides are TGTGCCAGCAGCTCACCCCAGGTTCCCCACGAGCAGTACTTC. Protein: CASSSPQVPHEQYF.

This clonotype was picked up a small number of times. The chain carries TRBV6-2 or TRBV6-3 and TRBJ2-1; 7 bases match TRBD1. Per the germline V gene, CDR1 is MNHEY and CDR2 is SVGEGT. There are 17 residues in the CDR3. The ends lost 6 bases at V and 5 bases at J; junction bases unmatched: 16. CDR3 protein: CASRTSWDSRKNNEQFF. The CDR3 DNA sequence: TGTGCCAGCAGAACCTCCTGGGACAGCCGAAAGAACAATGAGCAGTTCTTC.

This clonotype was found a few times. A much larger clone lies one base from this, so it may be a read error. This chain connects TRBV6-5 to TRBJ1-1, with TRBD1 as a possible D gene (6 bases). V lost 2 bases, J lost 3 bases, and 10 bases lay in between. This CDR3 is 14 amino acids long. From germline, CDR1 is MNHEY and CDR2 SVGAGI. The CDR3, as DNA: TGTGCCAGCAGTTACAGGGGGGACCACACTGAAGCTTTCTTT. This encodes CASSYRGDHTEAFF.

The chain joins TRBV20-1 to TRBJ1-1, with a possible D match to TRBD1 (5 bases). The length of the CDR3 is 13 residues. The germline V gene encodes CDR1 DFQATT and CDR2 SNEGSKA (reference sequence). For the CDR3, the DNA is TGCAGGCCTTCACAGGTTCTGAACACTGAAGCTTTCTTT. Amino acid sequence: CRPSQVLNTEAFF.

This clonotype was counted only a few times. The chain joins TRBV12-3 or TRBV12-4 to TRBJ2-1; 9 nucleotides match TRBD1. V was pared by 8 bases and J by 5 bases, with 7 bases of the junction left unmatched. This CDR3 spans 14 amino acids. As DNA, the CDR3 is TGTGCCAGCGTCGAGGGACAGGGTGACAATGAGCAGTTCTTC. It specifies CASVEGQGDNEQFF.